This T cell receptor beta chain was retrieved from a study of early T cells in non-severe SARS-CoV-2 infection. Separate cDNA molecules each had unique molecular identifiers attached to them. TCRdb fed the 5' RACE reads into MiXCR, producing one record per CDR3 protein. The sample has about 49,000 distinct CDR3 sequences, less than 4.5% seen once. Germline loops: CDR1 MNHEY, CDR2 SMNVEV (reference sequence). This CDR3 has 15 residues. Unmatched junction bases numbered 3, after V lost 2 bases and J lost 1 base. The table lists this clonotype with many counts. What was sequenced was whole blood. The source of this sequence is an adult who was a healthcare worker with PCR-confirmed SARS-CoV-2 infection or an uninfected control (not recorded which). The chain carries TRBV27 and TRBJ2-3; 7 bases fit TRBD1. CDR3 DNA: TGTGCCAGCAGTTTAACTGGACAGGGCACAGATACGCAGTATTTT. It specifies CASSLTGQGTDTQYF.